Shown below are 21 T cell receptor beta chains from a single sample sequenced in a study of radiotherapy plus CTLA-4 blockade in lung cancer. Produced via immunoSEQ multiplex PCR; TCRdb's table is partial and in-frame only. The data contain about 51,000 clones, 77% of them singletons. The material sequenced was peripheral blood, taken from a patient treated with radiotherapy plus ipilimumab. All receptors come from a human donor with non-small cell lung cancer whose response to radiotherapy plus ipilimumab could not be evaluated.

The chain carries TRBV5-1 and TRBJ1-1; the D gene is possibly TRBD1 (5 bases). Germline CDR1 and CDR2: SGHRS and YFSETQ. The CDR3 has 14 amino acids. Trimming removed 4 bases from V and 4 bases from J, with 14 bases in between. CDR3 region: CASSPTIGGTEAFF. The CDR3 DNA sequence: TGCGCCAGCAGCCCTACGATCGGGGGCACTGAAGCTTTCTTT.

The chain uses TRBV7-2 and TRBJ2-1; no clear D gene. V was cut by 1 base and J by 2 bases, with 6 bases left in between. The CDR3 covers 14 residues. The germline CDR1 and CDR2 sequences are SGHTA and FQGNSA. CDR3: CASSLVPAYNEQFF. The CDR3 DNA reads TGTGCCAGCAGCTTAGTCCCCGCCTACAATGAGCAGTTCTTC.

The V gene is TRBV18, the J gene TRBJ1-1; no clear D. From germline, CDR1 is KGHSH and CDR2 LQKENI. The CDR3 runs 13 residues. Between the trimmed V and J ends, which lost 5 bases and 1 base, there was a span of 8 bases. The CDR3 sequence is CASSSVENTEAFF. The CDR3 DNA reads TGTGCCAGCTCATCAGTCGAGAACACTGAAGCTTTCTTT.

This clone has just a few counts. This chain uses TRBV21-1 with TRBJ2-7; the table gives TRBD2 as D, unverified against the DNA. TRBV21-1 is a documented pseudogene. The CDR3 has 15 residues. CDR3 coding DNA: TGTGCCAGCAGCAAGGGGAGAAGTGGTGTCTACGAGCAGTACTTC. Amino acids: CASSKGRSGVYEQYF.

V usage is TRBV5-4 and J usage is TRBJ2-5; D may be TRBD2 (5 bases). The CDR3 sequence is 13 residues long. V lost 4 bases to trimming and J lost 5 bases, with 12 bases between them. Germline V gene data show CDR1 as SGHNT and CDR2 as YYREEE (reference sequence). The CDR3 spells CASSHDRRETQYF. Written as DNA, the CDR3 is TGTGCCAGCAGCCACGATAGGAGGGAGACCCAGTACTTC.

The rearrangement uses TRBV28 and TRBJ1-2, with D perhaps matching TRBD1 (6 bases). V was cut by 7 bases and J by 4 bases, with 16 bases left in between. The CDR3 has 14 amino acids. CDR1 MDHEN and CDR2 SYDVKM come from the germline V gene. The CDR3 protein is CASTLGGKVYGYTF. The CDR3 nucleotides read TGTGCCAGCACCTTAGGGGGTAAAGTCTATGGCTACACCTTC.

The chain is built from TRBV7-8 and TRBJ1-3; D is ambiguous. The CDR3 extends over 16 amino acids. V dropped 3 bases and J dropped 4 bases, with 16 bases sitting between them. Germline lookup yields CDR1 SGHVS and CDR2 FQNEAQ. The CDR3 DNA follows: TGTGCCAGCAGCTTCGGAGCTCTGGGTTCCGGAAACACCATATATTTT. It specifies CASSFGALGSGNTIYF.

This clone is medium-sized in the sample. At one boundary the junction diverges from the germline segment, which might be a read error. J is TRBJ2-7 and V is TRBV4-1; TRBD2 might be the D (6 bases). CDR1 and CDR2 (germline): MGHRA, YSYEKL. The CDR3 is 11 residues long. The CDR3 protein is CASRPMGTYDF. The DNA of the CDR3 is TGCGCCAGCAGACCTATGGGGACTTACGACTTC.

The chain is built from TRBV5-4 and TRBJ1-5; D might be TRBD1 (6 bases). Deletions cut 0 bases from V and 7 bases from J, with 8 bases between. Germline V CDR1 and CDR2: SGHNT, YYREEE (reference sequence). The CDR3 loop spans 13 amino acids. This CDR3 is CASSLDREQPQHF. CDR3 DNA: TGTGCCAGCAGCTTGGACAGGGAGCAGCCCCAGCATTTT.

J is TRBJ2-7 and V is TRBV7-3, with 7 bases aligning to TRBD1. V was pared by 2 bases and J by 1 base, with 5 bases of the junction left unmatched. Germline V CDR1 and CDR2: SGHTA, FQGTGA. This CDR3 has 15 amino acids. The CDR3 DNA follows: TGTGCCAGCAGCTTAGTGGGACAGCAGTCCTACGAGCAGTACTTC. Its protein is CASSLVGQQSYEQYF.

Comment on this clone: The DNA is omitted, as the CDR3 cannot be located on it reliably, and the CDR3 follows TCRdb's listing. The chain carries TRBV28 and TRBJ2-5; the DNA was not compared with TRBD1, the D call given in the table. A total of 14 residues make up the CDR3, ends included. The germline gives CDR1 MDHEN, CDR2 SYDVKM. This chain's CDR3 is CASSWAGGTRAEYF.

CDR3 sequence (DNA): TGCGCCACCTGTAGCGGGGCGAGCACAGATACGCAGTATTTT. Translating it yields CATCSGASTDTQYF. The rearrangement uses TRBV5-1 and TRBJ2-3; TRBD2 agrees at 8 bases. The V gene end was trimmed by 9 bases and the J gene end by 0 bases; junction bases not matched to a gene: 6. This CDR3 spans 14 amino acids. Germline V gene lookup returns CDR1 SGHRS and CDR2 YFSETQ. Supplemented by reference TRBV5-1 and TRBJ2-3, the full variable domain reads KAGVTQTPRYLIKTRGQQVTLSCSPISGHRSVSWYQQTPGQGLQFLFEYFSETQRNKGNFPGRFSGRQFSNSRSEMNVSTLELGDSALYLCATCSGASTDTQYFGPGTRLTVL.

J is TRBJ2-3 and V is TRBV9, with 13 positions matching TRBD2. The CDR3 runs to 20 residues. CDR1 and CDR2 (germline): SGDLS, YYNGEE. V shed 3 bases, J shed 2 bases, and the junction held 15 bases outside the gene matches. DNA of the CDR3: TGTGCCAGCAGCGGGAAACTAGCGGGGGGGCTGTTCGGCGACACAGATACGCAGTATTTT. Its translation is CASSGKLAGGLFGDTDTQYF. The full variable domain, its missing parts supplied by reference TRBV9 and TRBJ2-3, is DSGVTQTPKHLITATGQRVTLRCSPRSGDLSVYWYQQSLDQGLQFLIQYYNGEERAKGNILERFSAQQFPDLHSELNLSSLELGDSALYFCASSGKLAGGLFGDTDTQYFGPGTRLTVL.

This clone appeared a single time. The chain employs TRBV7-2 and TRBJ2-3; possible D gene TRBD2, 5 bases. CDR3 length equals 15 residues. Trimming removed 4 bases from V and 0 bases from J, with 11 bases in between. In germline, CDR1 is SGHTA, CDR2 FQGNSA. The CDR3 bases are TGTGCCAGCAGCTATTCGGGCGGGAGCACAGATACGCAGTATTTT. This codes for CASSYSGGSTDTQYF.

By its share, this clone is medium-sized (0.01 to 0.1%). This chain connects TRBV9 to TRBJ1-4; 7 nucleotides agree with TRBD1. CDR1 SGDLS and CDR2 YYNGEE come from the germline V gene. The V segment lost 0 bases and the J segment 4 bases; nucleotides outside the gene matches: 3. There are 15 residues in the CDR3. The CDR3 sequence: CASSVGDSGNEKLFF. The CDR3 DNA reads TGTGCCAGCAGCGTAGGGGACAGTGGTAATGAAAAACTGTTTTTT.

The chain recombines TRBV6-1 with TRBJ1-6, with 9 bases aligning to TRBD1. Germline V lookup: CDR1 MNHNS, CDR2 SASEGT. V lost 6 bases, J lost 9 bases, and 9 bases stayed unmatched. This CDR3 is 15 amino acids long. In DNA, the CDR3 is TGTGCCAGCAGGGGCGGGACAGGGAATCTTTCACCCCTCCACTTT. The encoded protein is CASRGGTGNLSPLHF.

The chain recombines TRBV9 with TRBJ2-7; 9 bases map to TRBD2. The CDR3 extends over 16 amino acids. V lost 3 bases, J lost 5 bases, and 12 bases stayed unmatched. Germline CDR1 is SGDLS and CDR2 is YYNGEE. In DNA, the CDR3 is TGTGCCAGCAGCGCTTGGGGCGGGAGGGGTCCCGACGAGCAGTACTTC. Residues: CASSAWGGRGPDEQYF.

J is TRBJ1-4 and V is TRBV5-4; D might be TRBD1 (6 bases). The CDR3 extends over 13 amino acids. CDR1 and CDR2 (germline): SGHNT, YYREEE (reference sequence). With 2 bases removed from V and 7 bases from J, the gap between germline ends came to 9 bases. The CDR3 protein is CASSFGGREKLFF. The DNA of the CDR3 is TGTGCCAGCAGCTTCGGGGGGCGTGAAAAACTGTTTTTT.

DNA of the CDR3: TGTGCCAGTAGTCGGGGGGAGGTTGCTGAAGCTTTCTTT. Protein: CASSRGEVAEAFF. The chain is built from TRBV19 and TRBJ1-1; D may be TRBD1 (5 bases). The V and J ends lost 5 bases and 6 bases respectively, with 13 bases between them. The CDR3 spans 13 residues. Germline V CDR1 and CDR2: LNHDA, SQIVND (reference sequence).

This clone has just one count. The CDR3 here is CASSLGGQVLGYTF. In DNA form, the CDR3 reads TGCGCCAGCAGCTTGGGGGGACAGGTCCTTGGCTACACCTTC. The chain employs TRBV5-1 and TRBJ1-2; TRBD1 aligns across 8 bases. The CDR3 runs to 14 residues. The V and J ends lost 0 bases and 7 bases, in that order; junction bases with no gene match: 5. Germline assignment: CDR1 SGHRS and CDR2 YFSETQ.

The chain recombines TRBV15 with TRBJ1-1, with D possibly TRBD1 on 5 matching bases. V gave up 3 bases and J gave up 2 bases, with 10 bases separating them. Germline V gives CDR1 LNHNV, CDR2 YYDKDF (reference sequence). The CDR3 is 14 residues long. The CDR3 loop is CATSSRQINTEAFF. The CDR3 nucleotides read TGTGCCACCAGCAGCAGACAGATCAACACTGAAGCTTTCTTT. Together with reference TRBV15 and TRBJ1-1, the CDR3 gives the full variable domain: DAMVIQNPRYQVTQFGKPVTLSCSQTLNHNVMYWYQQKSSQAPKLLFHYYDKDFNNEADTPDNFQSRRPNTSFCFLDIRSPGLGDTAMYLCATSSRQINTEAFFGQGTRLTVV.